This T cell receptor beta chain was sequenced in a study of OX40 agonist ivuxolimab in advanced cancers. Study-level background: Ivuxolimab doses were 0.01, 0.1, 0.3, 1.5, 3 or 10 mg/kg every 2 weeks. General observations from the study: The average count of expanded clones was higher among CD8+ T cells than among CD4+.

Details on this clone: Its antigen is still unknown.

Produced via immunoSEQ multiplex PCR; TCRdb's table is partial and in-frame only. The data contain about 74,000 clones, 80% to 85% of them singletons. Germline lookup yields CDR1 SQVTM and CDR2 ANQGSEA. This CDR3 comprises 13 residues. Trimming left V 4 bases short and J 5 bases short, with 12 bases between. The input for sequencing was CD4+ or CD8+ T cells sorted from blood, taken in a trial of the OX40 agonist ivuxolimab. The receptor's source is an adult with an advanced solid tumor such as melanoma, head and neck, liver or kidney cancer. The chain links TRBV29-1 to TRBJ1-5; perhaps TRBD1 as D (5 bases). CDR3 in amino acids: CSVAYGGDQPQHF. The CDR3 DNA follows: TGCAGCGTTGCGTACGGGGGGGATCAGCCCCAGCATTTT.